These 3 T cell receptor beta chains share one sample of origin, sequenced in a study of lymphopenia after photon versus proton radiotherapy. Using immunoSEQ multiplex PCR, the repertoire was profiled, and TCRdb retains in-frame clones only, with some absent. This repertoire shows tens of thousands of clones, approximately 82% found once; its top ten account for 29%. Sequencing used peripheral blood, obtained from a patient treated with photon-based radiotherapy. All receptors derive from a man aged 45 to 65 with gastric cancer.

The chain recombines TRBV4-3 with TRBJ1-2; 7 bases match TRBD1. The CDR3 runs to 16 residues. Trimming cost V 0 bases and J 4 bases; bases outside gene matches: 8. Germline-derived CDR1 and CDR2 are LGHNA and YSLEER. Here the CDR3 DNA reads TGCGCCAGCAGCCAAGAAAGAGGGGGCCAAGGCTATGGCTACACCTTC. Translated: CASSQERGGQGYGYTF.

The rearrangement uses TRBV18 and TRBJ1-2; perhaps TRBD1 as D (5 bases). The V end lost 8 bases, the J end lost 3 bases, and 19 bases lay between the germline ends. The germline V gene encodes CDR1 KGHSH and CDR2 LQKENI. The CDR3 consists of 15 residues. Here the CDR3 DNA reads TGTGCCAGCCAGCCGCAGGGCGGCGGTTACTATGGCTACACCTTC. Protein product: CASQPQGGGYYGYTF.

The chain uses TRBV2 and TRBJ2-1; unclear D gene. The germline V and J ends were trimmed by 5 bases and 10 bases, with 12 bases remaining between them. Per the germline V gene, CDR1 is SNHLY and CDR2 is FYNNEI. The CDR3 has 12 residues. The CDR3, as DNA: TGTGCCAGCAGTCCGGCTGGGGTGGAGCAGTTCTTC. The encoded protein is CASSPAGVEQFF.